A selection of T cell receptor beta chains follows, all from one sample in a study of blood T cell repertoires in COVID-19. Some clones are missing from TCRdb's copy, which holds only in-frame ones; the method was immunoSEQ multiplex PCR. The sample holds about 260,000 clones, around 89% seen once. Sequencing was done on a sample of PBMCs or T cells enriched from blood (not recorded which). All receptors derive from a woman between 50 and 59 years old who had recovered from COVID-19. The CDR3 runs from the conserved cysteine through the conserved F or W. Fields, in order: J gene, clone size, CDR3 length, D gene, V gene, CDR3 DNA, CDR3 protein. A D gene is named only where the DNA matches it firmly. Expanded clones are given a class, and other clones once, few, many or no size at all.

>TRBJ2-1|.|16|TRBD2|TRBV13
TGTGCCAGCAGCCCCCCGGGAGGCAGTTCGGGCTATGAGCAGTTCTTC
CASSPPGGSSGYEQFF
>TRBJ2-3|.|14|TRBD2|TRBV27
TGTGCCTCCTCCCGGCTAGCGGGAGCAGATACGCAGTATTTT
CASSRLAGADTQYF
>TRBJ1-5|.|19|TRBD1|TRBV19
TGTGCCAGTAGTAAGGCCGGGACAGGGGGGAAGGCAGCCACTCAGCCCCAGCATTTT
CASSKAGTGGKAATQPQHF
>TRBJ2-1|.|13|.|TRBV3-1/TRBV3-2
TGTGCCAGCAGCCGCAGGGGGGCCAATGAGCAGTTCTTC
CASSRRGANEQFF
>TRBJ1-2|.|12|.|TRBV28
TGTGCCAGCACCACTATGGAGGGAGGCTACACCTTC
CASTTMEGGYTF
>TRBJ2-1|.|13|.|TRBV27
TGTGCCAGCAGTTTATCGTCCCAGGGTGAGCAGTTCTTC
CASSLSSQGEQFF
>TRBJ1-1|.|11|.|TRBV20-1
TGCAGTGCTCCGTTGAACACTGAAGCTTTCTTT
CSAPLNTEAFF
>TRBJ2-7|.|13|.|TRBV23-1
TGCGCCAGCAGTCAATCGGGGAACAGGGAGCAGTACTTC
CASSQSGNREQYF
>TRBJ2-7|.|16|TRBD1|TRBV28
TGTGCCAGCAGTTTTAGCCGGTTTGACAGGGGTTACGAGCAGTACTTC
CASSFSRFDRGYEQYF
>TRBJ1-5|.|14|TRBD1|TRBV3-1/TRBV3-2
TGTGCCAGCAGCCCGGACAGGGGGGCTCAGCCCCAGCATTTT
CASSPDRGAQPQHF
>TRBJ2-7|.|14|TRBD2|TRBV7-2
TGTGCCAGCAGCGTCGGGGGGAACTCCTACGAGCAGTACTTC
CASSVGGNSYEQYF
>TRBJ1-1|.|13|TRBD1|TRBV5-1
TGCGCCAGCAGCTCGGGGACAGGGAGGGGAGCTTTCTTT
CASSSGTGRGAFF
>TRBJ2-7|.|15|TRBD2|TRBV11-2
TGTGCCAGCAGCCCTTGGACTAGCGGGAGAAACGAGCAGTACTTC
CASSPWTSGRNEQYF
>TRBJ2-2|.|16|TRBD1|TRBV2
TGTGCCAGCAGATTAAGACAGGGGGACACCCCCGGGGAGCTGTTTTTT
CASRLRQGDTPGELFF
>TRBJ1-1|.|14|.|TRBV5-1
TGCGCCAGCAGCTTCGCGGGGATGAACACTGAAGCTTTCTTT
CASSFAGMNTEAFF
>TRBJ1-5|few|15|TRBD1|TRBV7-2
TGTGCCAGCAGCAAGGGACAGCCTAGCAATCAGCCCCAGCATTTT
CASSKGQPSNQPQHF
>TRBJ2-2|.|13|.|TRBV5-1
TGCGCCAGCAGATGGCAGGGCAACGGGGAGCTGTTTTTT
CASRWQGNGELFF
>TRBJ1-1|once|13|.|TRBV9
TGTGCCAGCAGCGTAGAACGGACAGCTGAAGCTTTCTTT
CASSVERTAEAFF
>TRBJ2-7|.|16|TRBD2|TRBV18
TGTGCCAGCTCACCGTCGACTAGCGGGAGCCTCTACGAGCAGTACTTC
CASSPSTSGSLYEQYF
>TRBJ1-4|.|16|.|TRBV7-9
TGTGCCAGCACCCCCCTCCGGGCGCAACAGGCTGAAAAACTGTTTTTT
CASTPLRAQQAEKLFF
>TRBJ2-3|.|14|TRBD1|TRBV30
TGTGCCTGGAGAGCCGGGACAGGGCCGAATACGCAGTATTTT
CAWRAGTGPNTQYF
>TRBJ1-4|once|13|.|TRBV19
TGTGCCAGTAAGAGCCGGGGTAATGAAAAACTGTTTTTT
CASKSRGNEKLFF
>TRBJ2-1|.|13|.|TRBV7-2
TGTGCCAGCAGCTCACAGTACCCCAATGAGCAGTTCTTC
CASSSQYPNEQFF
>TRBJ2-3|.|16|.|TRBV4-1
TGCGCCAGCAGCCAAGAAGCGGCAGGGGGCACAGATACGCAGTATTTT
CASSQEAAGGTDTQYF
>TRBJ2-5|.|14|TRBD2|TRBV5-4
TGTGCCAGCAGCTTGCGTCGCGGGGGAGAGACCCAGTACTTC
CASSLRRGGETQYF
>TRBJ2-1|once|14|.|TRBV5-6
TGTGCCAGCAGCTTAGGGACTGGGGCCTGGGAGCAGTTCTTC
CASSLGTGAWEQFF
>TRBJ2-5|.|13|.|TRBV3-1/TRBV3-2
TGTGCCAGTCGGCTAGCGCTACAAGAGACCCAGTACTTC
CASRLALQETQYF
>TRBJ2-3|.|13|TRBD2|TRBV30
TGTGCCTGGAGGACTAGCGGCACAGATACGCAGTATTTT
CAWRTSGTDTQYF
>TRBJ1-1|.|15|TRBD1|TRBV6-5
TGTGCCAGCAGTTACTCCAACAGGGGAAACACTGAAGCTTTCTTT
CASSYSNRGNTEAFF
>TRBJ1-6|.|14|TRBD1|TRBV11-2
TGTGCCAGCAGGGGGGACAGAGATAATTCACCCCTCCACTTT
CASRGDRDNSPLHF
>TRBJ2-7|.|15|.|TRBV5-6
TGTGCCAGCAGACCGGCCGGGGATAGCTCCTACGAGCAGTACTTC
CASRPAGDSSYEQYF
>TRBJ1-2|.|16|TRBD1|TRBV9
TGTGCCAGCAGCGTAGATGTACAGGGGTCTTCCGGTGGCTACACCTTC
CASSVDVQGSSGGYTF
>TRBJ2-5|.|13|.|TRBV29-1
TGCAGCGTTGAGGTAGGAGGTGCGGCGACCCAGTACTTC
CSVEVGGAATQYF
>TRBJ2-7|few|12|TRBD2|TRBV28
TGTGCCAGCAGTTTACTAGCGGGAGAGCAGTACTTC
CASSLLAGEQYF
>TRBJ2-3|once|19|TRBD2|TRBV5-1
TGCGCCAGCAACTCCGGGACTAGCGGGAGGGGCTATAGCACAGATACGCAGTATTTT
CASNSGTSGRGYSTDTQYF
>TRBJ2-7|.|16|TRBD1|TRBV4-2
TGTGCCAGCAGCCAAGGGGACAGGGGGATTAAAAACGAGCAGTACTTC
CASSQGDRGIKNEQYF
>TRBJ1-1|.|12|.|TRBV14
TGTGCCACCTCGGGGGGGGCCACTGAAGCTTTCTTT
CATSGGATEAFF